Listed below are T cell receptor beta chains from one sample, sequenced in a study of cytomegalovirus exposure and HLA in healthy donors. TCRdb keeps only in-frame clones here, not all; method: immunoSEQ multiplex PCR. This repertoire shows almost 200,000 clones, around 76% found once; its top ten account for about 2.1%. The sample taken for sequencing was PBMCs. These receptors came from a man in his thirties or forties in good health and CMV-seronegative. The CDR3 runs from the conserved cysteine through the conserved F or W. Each record gives: V gene, D gene, J gene, clone size, CDR3 DNA, CDR3 protein. A D gene is named only where the DNA matches it firmly. Size is stated for part of the rows, as once, few or many counts, or as a class when the clone is expanded.

V: TRBV5-1; D: .; J: TRBJ1-1; size: .; DNA: TGCGCCAGCAGCTTCTTCGGGAAAGATGAAGCTTTCTTT; CDR3: CASSFFGKDEAFF
V: TRBV6-5; D: .; J: TRBJ1-1; size: few; DNA: TGTGCCAGCAGCCCCACGGGGGGGAACACTGAAGCTTTCTTT; CDR3: CASSPTGGNTEAFF
V: TRBV25-1; D: .; J: TRBJ2-5; size: .; DNA: TGTGCCAGCAGTGAATCTGTGGGGCGCGTTGGAGGGGAGACCCAGTACTTC; CDR3: CASSESVGRVGGETQYF
V: TRBV7-9; D: .; J: TRBJ2-1; size: .; DNA: TGTGCCACTACTGGTGGCTCCTACAATGAGCAGTTCTTC; CDR3: CATTGGSYNEQFF
V: TRBV10-3; D: .; J: TRBJ2-2; size: .; DNA: TGTGCCAGCCTGGACAGTACCGGGGAGCTGTTTTTT; CDR3: CASLDSTGELFF
V: TRBV5-1; D: TRBD1; J: TRBJ2-1; size: .; DNA: TGCGCCAGCAGCTTAGGGGACAGGGGGAATGAGCAGTTCTTC; CDR3: CASSLGDRGNEQFF
V: TRBV5-1; D: TRBD1; J: TRBJ1-2; size: .; DNA: TGCGCCAGCAGCTTGGGTGGACAGGGGGACTACACCTTC; CDR3: CASSLGGQGDYTF
V: TRBV9; D: TRBD2; J: TRBJ2-1; size: few; DNA: TGTGCCAGCAGCATGGGACTAGCGGGAGATAATAATGAGCAGTTCTTC; CDR3: CASSMGLAGDNNEQFF
V: TRBV12-5; D: TRBD1; J: TRBJ2-1; size: .; DNA: TGTGCTAGTGGTTTGGGACAGGGCTACAATGAGCAGTTCTTC; CDR3: CASGLGQGYNEQFF
V: TRBV27; D: .; J: TRBJ2-3; size: .; DNA: TGTGCCAGCAGTTTTTCGTCTCCGGGTTCTGCGACAGATACGCAGTATTTT; CDR3: CASSFSSPGSATDTQYF
V: TRBV9; D: .; J: TRBJ2-2; size: .; DNA: TGTGCCAGCAGCGTACGGGCCGGGGAGCTGTTTTTT; CDR3: CASSVRAGELFF
V: TRBV6-7; D: TRBD2; J: TRBJ2-4; size: once; DNA: TGTGCCAGCAGTTACGGTTTGCGGCGGGAGGAGGCCAAAAACATTCAGTACTTC; CDR3: CASSYGLRREEAKNIQYF
V: TRBV6-6; D: .; J: TRBJ1-1; size: few; DNA: TGTGCCAGCAGTCTACAGGGGAACACTGAAGCTTTCTTT; CDR3: CASSLQGNTEAFF
V: TRBV5-6; D: .; J: TRBJ2-4; size: .; DNA: TGTGCCAGCAGCTTTTTCCCGGGAGACATTCAGTACTTC; CDR3: CASSFFPGDIQYF
V: TRBV5-8; D: .; J: TRBJ2-7; size: .; DNA: TGTGCCAGCACAGGACGACTAGACGGGTCCTACGAGCAGTACTTC; CDR3: CASTGRLDGSYEQYF
V: TRBV5-4; D: .; J: TRBJ1-2; size: .; DNA: TGTGCCAGCAGCCTGTCAGGCTATGGCTACACCTTC; CDR3: CASSLSGYGYTF
V: TRBV5-1; D: TRBD2; J: TRBJ2-2; size: .; DNA: TGCGCCAGCAGCTTTCGGACTAGCGGGAGTGCCGGGGAGCTGTTTTTT; CDR3: CASSFRTSGSAGELFF
V: TRBV18; D: .; J: TRBJ2-2; size: .; DNA: TGTGCCAGCTCACCACAGTTAAGTCTAAACGGGGAGCTGTTTTTT; CDR3: CASSPQLSLNGELFF
V: TRBV7-9; D: TRBD2; J: TRBJ2-5; size: few; DNA: TGTGCCAGCAGCCCTCCAGGGGGGACTAGCGGGAGTCTAGAGACCCAGTACTTC; CDR3: CASSPPGGTSGSLETQYF
V: TRBV7-3; D: TRBD1; J: TRBJ2-2; size: .; DNA: TGTGCCAGCACCCCCATCGGGACAGCGAACACCGGGGAGCTGTTTTTT; CDR3: CASTPIGTANTGELFF
V: TRBV27; D: .; J: TRBJ2-7; size: .; DNA: TGTGCCAGCAGTTTTTCGGGGTATTCCTACGAGCAGTACTTC; CDR3: CASSFSGYSYEQYF
V: TRBV6-1; D: .; J: TRBJ2-3; size: .; DNA: TGTGCCAGCAGTGAATACCTCAGGAGGGCAGATACGCAGTATTTT; CDR3: CASSEYLRRADTQYF
V: TRBV11-3; D: TRBD2; J: TRBJ2-3; size: .; DNA: TGTGCCAGCAGCTCCCGAGGGTCTAGCGGGATCCGGGGAGATACGCAGTATTTT; CDR3: CASSSRGSSGIRGDTQYF
V: TRBV30; D: .; J: TRBJ1-2; size: .; DNA: TGTGCCAGGCAGGGTTATGGCTACACCTTC; CDR3: CARQGYGYTF
V: TRBV27; D: .; J: TRBJ1-2; size: .; DNA: TGTGCCAGCGCCCGTTGGGGCCCCTATGGCTACACCTTC; CDR3: CASARWGPYGYTF
V: TRBV27; D: TRBD2; J: TRBJ2-5; size: .; DNA: TGTGCCAGCAGACGATTAGCGGGAGGGGAGACCCAGTACTTC; CDR3: CASRRLAGGETQYF
V: TRBV28; D: TRBD1; J: TRBJ1-1; size: .; DNA: TGTGCCAGCGCCAAAGGGGGCCGGACTGAAGCTTTCTTT; CDR3: CASAKGGRTEAFF
V: TRBV7-2; D: .; J: TRBJ2-7; size: .; DNA: TGTGCCAGCAGCTTACGTTCAGGGGCTAGCTCCTACGAGCAGTACTTC; CDR3: CASSLRSGASSYEQYF
V: TRBV28; D: TRBD2; J: TRBJ2-7; size: once; DNA: TGTGCCAGCAGGGCTAGCGGGACCGGCTACGAGCAGTACTTC; CDR3: CASRASGTGYEQYF
V: TRBV5-1; D: .; J: TRBJ2-6; size: .; DNA: TGCGCCAGCAGCCACGATCAGGGTGGTGGGGCCAACGTCCTGACTTTC; CDR3: CASSHDQGGGANVLTF
V: TRBV19; D: TRBD2; J: TRBJ2-1; size: few; DNA: TGTGCCAGTAGTAGGCGGGAGGGCCACAATGAGCAGTTCTTC; CDR3: CASSRREGHNEQFF
V: TRBV11-2; D: TRBD2; J: TRBJ2-7; size: .; DNA: TGTGCCAGCAGCAAGGGACTAGCGGAGACCTACGAGCAGTACTTC; CDR3: CASSKGLAETYEQYF
V: TRBV25-1; D: .; J: TRBJ2-3; size: few; DNA: TGTGCCAGCAGTGAACCCGAGACAGATACGCAGTATTTT; CDR3: CASSEPETDTQYF
V: TRBV7-9; D: TRBD2; J: TRBJ2-5; size: .; DNA: TGTGCCAGCAGCTCGTCGACTAGCGGGAGTTGGGAGACCCAGTACTTC; CDR3: CASSSSTSGSWETQYF
V: TRBV7-2; D: TRBD2; J: TRBJ2-1; size: few; DNA: TGTGCCAGCAGCTTAGGGGGGTTGGGACTAGCGGGTAACAATGAGCAGTTCTTC; CDR3: CASSLGGLGLAGNNEQFF
V: TRBV19; D: .; J: TRBJ1-5; size: few; DNA: TGTGCCAGTAGTCTCCCAGGTCAGCCCCAGCATTTT; CDR3: CASSLPGQPQHF
V: TRBV10-2; D: .; J: TRBJ2-7; size: .; DNA: TGCGCCAGCAGTGGGATGACAAGTAACTACGAGCAGTACTTC; CDR3: CASSGMTSNYEQYF